Sequencing of this T cell receptor beta chain was carried out in a study of CD8 T cells in ankylosing spondylitis. Study outcomes and limitations: Reported data indicate significant enrichment of disease-linked clones within matched ankylosing spondylitis synovial fluid. Peripheral blood samples showed relatively rare disease-linked clones, and these clones were CD8+.

There are many counts of this clonotype. The antigen remains unidentified. With 9 bases removed from V and 5 bases from J, the gap between germline ends came to 21 bases. This CDR3 spans 15 amino acids. The V gene's germline CDR1 is LNHNV and CDR2 YYDKDF (reference sequence). With molecular barcodes, quantitative 5'-RACE was used to make the TCR beta libraries. Using its own MiXCR run on the 5' RACE reads, TCRdb lists one record per CDR3 protein. The repertoire includes 210,000 or so distinct CDR3 sequences, more than 25% of them detected once, and approximately 6.6% sits in the top ten. The source material was blood, either unsorted or a sorted T cell fraction (not recorded which). The clonotype originates from a male donor with ankylosing spondylitis or in good health (not recorded which). The J gene is TRBJ2-3, the V gene TRBV15; possibly TRBD1 or TRBD2 for D (5 bases each). CDR3 sequence reads: CATRHFGGVVDTQYF. The CDR3 DNA is TGTGCCACTAGACACTTTGGGGGAGTGGTAGATACGCAGTATTTT.